A single sample is the source of the 30 T cell receptor beta chains below, sequenced in a study of T cell repertoires in cytomegalovirus infection. TCRdb recomputed calls from the reads with MiXCR, one row per CDR3 protein. The sample carries 450,000 to 550,000 distinct CDR3 sequences, approximately 42% recorded once. No antigen is known for these receptors. The specimen comprised cultured PBMCs, sampled from culture after CMV antigen stimulation. These receptors were obtained from a human donor in good health (CMV status not recorded). Some clones in this sample may be carry-over from other donors' samples.

This clonotype turned up a few times. This chain links TRBV6-1 with TRBJ2-1, with 7 bases fitting TRBD2. This CDR3 spans 17 amino acids. Looked up from germline, CDR1 is MNHNS and CDR2 is SASEGT. With 0 bases clipped from V and 4 bases from J, the junction kept 9 bases outside the gene matches. The CDR3 DNA reads as TGTGCCAGCAGTGAAGCGCGTTCGGGAGGCTTTTACAATGAGCAGTTCTTC. Residues: CASSEARSGGFYNEQFF.

This clonotype was picked up a small number of times. J is TRBJ2-5 and V is TRBV6-5; no definite D call. V lost 7 bases, J lost 3 bases, and 15 bases lay in between. Germline values: CDR1 MNHEY, CDR2 SVGAGI. CDR3 length: 14 residues. The CDR3 spells CASKSLGREETQYF. The CDR3 nucleotides read TGTGCCAGCAAAAGCCTCGGCCGGGAAGAGACCCAGTACTTC.

The V call is TRBV12-3 or TRBV12-4, the J call TRBJ2-7, with 8 bases lining up with TRBD1. The CDR3 has 15 residues. Trimming removed 2 bases from V and 3 bases from J; junction bases left unmatched: 6. Here the CDR3 DNA reads TGTGCCAGCAGTTTAAGGACAGGGCCCATCTACGAGCAGTACTTC. This translates into CASSLRTGPIYEQYF.

The rearrangement links TRBV5-5 to TRBJ1-1, with D possibly being TRBD1 (5 bases). V was cut by 0 bases and J by 4 bases, with 13 bases left in between. The CDR3 is 15 amino acids. CDR1 and CDR2 from the germline V gene are SGHKS and YYEKEE (reference sequence). The DNA of the CDR3 is TGTGCCAGCAGCTTGGGCCCCGGTAGGGGCACTGAAGCTTTCTTT. Protein: CASSLGPGRGTEAFF.

The genes are TRBV20-1 and TRBJ2-3; 10 bases fit TRBD2. Germline trimming cut 5 bases from V and 6 bases from J; bases unmatched to any gene: 8. The germline V gene encodes CDR1 DFQATT and CDR2 SNEGSKA (reference sequence). The CDR3 totals 14 residues. The CDR3 nucleotides are TGCAGTGCTGGACCGGGACTAGCGACCGATACGCAGTATTTT. This sequence encodes CSAGPGLATDTQYF.

This chain connects TRBV29-1 to TRBJ2-1; D is possibly TRBD2 (7 bases). Germline CDR1 reads SQVTM; CDR2 reads ANQGSEA. With 0 bases removed from V and 2 bases from J, the gap between germline ends came to 11 bases. The length of the CDR3 is 15 residues. The CDR3 spells CSVEDWRGPYNEQFF. The DNA for the CDR3 is TGCAGCGTTGAAGATTGGCGGGGGCCCTACAATGAGCAGTTCTTC.

The V gene is TRBV6-2 or TRBV6-3, the J gene TRBJ2-3; a weak D match, TRBD1 (5 bases). V lost 7 bases, J lost 5 bases, and 16 bases lay in between. The CDR3 is made up of 14 amino acids. Germline CDR1 MNHEY, CDR2 SVGEGT. The CDR3 DNA is TGTGCCAGCAAGGGGTCGTCAGGAAGAGATACGCAGTATTTT. Translation: CASKGSSGRDTQYF.

This clonotype was observed a few times. The chain is built from TRBV20-1 and TRBJ2-2; a possible D gene is TRBD1 (6 bases). Germline CDR1 is DFQATT and CDR2 is SNEGSKA (reference sequence). The CDR3 extends over 14 amino acids. Trimming stripped 3 bases from V and 7 bases from J, with 15 bases between. This CDR3 reads CSARPTGSNGELFF. The CDR3 coding sequence is TGCAGTGCTAGGCCCACAGGGTCGAACGGGGAGCTGTTTTTT.

This clonotype was found a few times. The chain uses TRBV7-2 and TRBJ2-1; D remains unclear. Germline V gene data show CDR1 as SGHTA and CDR2 as FQGNSA. V was cut by 8 bases and J by 7 bases, with 18 bases left in between. There are 14 residues in the CDR3. The CDR3 nucleotides read TGTGCCAGCCGCGTCGAAGCGCAGATTAATGAGCAGTTCTTC. Translated, it gives CASRVEAQINEQFF.

The rearrangement uses TRBV6-6 and TRBJ1-5; TRBD1 agrees at 10 bases. The V gene's germline CDR1 is MNHNY and CDR2 SVGAGI (reference sequence). The CDR3 has 16 amino acids. The junction had 8 bases not matched to a gene; V was cut back by 3 bases and J by 6 bases. CDR3 nucleotides: TGTGCCAGCAGTTATCCGGGACAGGGGTTTATTCAGCCCCAGCATTTT. It translates to CASSYPGQGFIQPQHF.

The chain is built from TRBV12-3 or TRBV12-4 and TRBJ2-5; D is uncertain. The CDR3 spans 14 residues. V dropped 1 base and J dropped 5 bases, with 11 bases sitting between them. The CDR3 DNA reads TGTGCCAGCAGTTTAGTGTCCCCGTGGGAGACCCAGTACTTC. Residues: CASSLVSPWETQYF.

The chain couples TRBV7-2 to TRBJ1-6; D is unclear. The CDR3 is made up of 17 amino acids. Germline V gives CDR1 SGHTA, CDR2 FQGNSA. Trimming shortened V by 6 bases and J by 7 bases, and 22 bases separated the two germline ends. The CDR3 reads CASSKTPDNLENSPLHF. CDR3 DNA: TGTGCCAGCAGTAAAACCCCCGACAATTTAGAGAATTCACCCCTCCACTTT.

The rearrangement joins TRBV28 to TRBJ1-2; 7 nucleotides line up with TRBD1. The V and J ends lost 5 bases and 6 bases, in that order; junction bases with no gene match: 0. This CDR3 has 11 amino acids. In germline, CDR1 is MDHEN, CDR2 SYDVKM. CDR3 amino acids: CASSDRDGYTF. The CDR3 nucleotides read TGTGCCAGCAGTGACAGGGATGGCTACACCTTC.

V gene TRBV6-1 combines with J gene TRBJ1-5; D gene unclear. Trimming took off 2 bases at V and 6 bases at J, with 20 bases between the two ends. This CDR3 is built from 17 residues. CDR1 and CDR2 from the germline V gene are MNHNS and SASEGT. The CDR3 loop is CASSERFRRAGIQPQHF. Here the CDR3 DNA reads TGTGCCAGCAGTGAAAGGTTCCGGCGGGCGGGGATTCAGCCCCAGCATTTT.

The count of this clonotype is one. This chain uses TRBV11-2 with TRBJ2-1, with 7 bases lining up with TRBD2. The junction had 13 bases not matched to a gene; V was cut back by 5 bases and J by 6 bases. This CDR3 has 16 residues. Looked up from germline, CDR1 is SGHAT and CDR2 is FQNNGV. In nucleotides, the CDR3 is TGTGCCAGCAGCCACCGCGGGAGCTCAGTGGGCAATGAGCAGTTCTTC. Translating it yields CASSHRGSSVGNEQFF.

The genes are TRBV6-5 and TRBJ2-5; D possibly matches TRBD1 or TRBD2 (5 bases each). The CDR3 totals 16 residues. Germline loops: CDR1 MNHEY, CDR2 SVGAGI. Trimming left V 2 bases short and J 2 bases short, with 15 bases between. This CDR3 reads CASSYRSPGPQETQYF. The CDR3, as DNA: TGTGCCAGCAGTTACCGTTCTCCGGGACCGCAAGAGACCCAGTACTTC.

This clonotype has only a few counts. This chain connects TRBV5-1 to TRBJ2-7; 8 bases fit TRBD2. CDR3 length: 14 amino acids. Germline V lookup: CDR1 SGHRS, CDR2 YFSETQ. The V segment lost 3 bases and the J segment 4 bases; nucleotides outside the gene matches: 6. This chain's CDR3 is CASSSGLGTYEQYF. The DNA of the CDR3 is TGCGCCAGCAGCTCGGGACTAGGCACATACGAGCAGTACTTC.

V gene TRBV20-1 combines with J gene TRBJ2-1; TRBD2 is a possible D gene (5 bases). CDR3 length equals 18 residues. CDR1 is DFQATT and CDR2 is SNEGSKA in the germline V gene (reference sequence). V dropped 1 base and J dropped 4 bases, with 23 bases sitting between them. CDR3 protein: CSARGYKASWVTYNEQFF. The CDR3 DNA reads TGCAGTGCTAGAGGATATAAGGCTAGCTGGGTTACATACAATGAGCAGTTCTTC.

The chain couples TRBV29-1 to TRBJ2-3, with D unresolved. Trimming pared 7 bases from V and 6 bases from J, leaving 11 bases between. The CDR3 spans 11 residues. Germline CDR1 reads SQVTM; CDR2 reads ANQGSEA. The CDR3 loop reads CSERTRDTQYF. DNA for the CDR3: TGCAGCGAACGGACCCGGGATACGCAGTATTTT.

The CDR3 sequence is CASTSGGRDEQFF. DNA of the CDR3: TGTGCCAGCACTAGCGGGGGGAGGGATGAGCAGTTCTTC. This chain joins TRBV28 and TRBJ2-1; TRBD2 aligns across 11 bases. The CDR3 covers 13 residues. Looked up from germline, CDR1 is MDHEN and CDR2 is SYDVKM. J gave up 8 bases and V 7 bases, and 4 bases lay outside the gene matches.

V gene TRBV28 combines with J gene TRBJ2-1; D possibly uses TRBD1 or TRBD2 (5 bases each). The CDR3 length is 13 residues. Germline V lookup: CDR1 MDHEN, CDR2 SYDVKM. V gave up 4 bases and J gave up 9 bases, with 13 bases separating them. This CDR3 reads CASSSPVRGEQFF. For the CDR3, the DNA is TGTGCCAGCAGTTCTCCCGTGAGGGGTGAGCAGTTCTTC.

CDR3 in amino acids: CASSETISTEAFF. The CDR3, as DNA: TGTGCCAGCAGTGAGACAATTTCCACTGAAGCTTTCTTT. This chain joins TRBV2 and TRBJ1-1; no firm D call. Germline V gene lookup returns CDR1 SNHLY and CDR2 FYNNEI. This CDR3 region has 13 residues. V shed 3 bases and J shed 4 bases, with 9 bases lying between them. The entire variable domain, with the rest obtained from reference TRBV2 and TRBJ1-1, is as follows: EPEVTQTPSHQVTQMGQEVILRCVPISNHLYFYWYRQILGQKVEFLVSFYNNEISEKSEIFDDQFSVERPDGSNFTLKIRSTKLEDSAMYFCASSETISTEAFFGQGTRLTVV.

This clonotype occurred a few times. This chain links TRBV7-2 with TRBJ1-2; the D is unclear. There are 14 residues in the CDR3. Germline V gene sequence: CDR1 SGHTA, CDR2 FQGNSA. The germline V and J ends were trimmed by 3 bases and 2 bases, with 10 bases remaining between them. In DNA form, the CDR3 reads TGTGCCAGCAGCTTGGACGGGGAGAACTATGGCTACACCTTC. It encodes CASSLDGENYGYTF.

The rearrangement links TRBV25-1 to TRBJ2-3; no firm D call. The V end lost 6 bases, the J end lost 1 base, and 17 bases lay between the germline ends. The CDR3 is 16 residues long. Germline V gene lookup returns CDR1 MGHDK and CDR2 SYGVNS. The CDR3 DNA follows: TGTGCCAGCAGGAATGGCCGACTCTCAGGCACAGATACGCAGTATTTT. Protein: CASRNGRLSGTDTQYF.

This sequence joins TRBV27 and TRBJ2-1; the D is unclear. The V end lost 7 bases, the J end lost 3 bases, and 10 bases lay between the germline ends. CDR1 and CDR2 (germline): MNHEY, SMNVEV (reference sequence). The CDR3 loop spans 13 amino acids. CDR3: CASTSPNYNEQFF. The CDR3, as DNA: TGTGCCAGCACTTCCCCCAACTACAATGAGCAGTTCTTC.

The V call is TRBV4-3, the J call TRBJ2-1; either TRBD1 or TRBD2 may supply D (6 bases each). The CDR3 is 17 residues long. The V and J ends lost 3 bases and 6 bases respectively, with 21 bases between them. The germline V gene has CDR1 LGHNA and CDR2 YSLEER. The chain's CDR3 is CASSHPPGGGRVNEQFF. The CDR3 nucleotides read TGCGCCAGCAGCCACCCTCCCGGGGGCGGGCGGGTCAATGAGCAGTTCTTC.

The J gene is TRBJ2-5, the V gene TRBV2; maybe TRBD2 (6 bases). Germline CDR1 reads SNHLY; CDR2 reads FYNNEI. Trimming pared 11 bases from V and 5 bases from J, leaving 24 bases between. This CDR3 contains 15 residues. The CDR3 DNA follows: TGTGCCTCTAAGGCTCTCGCCGGGAGCGGGGAGACCCAGTACTTC. Protein: CASKALAGSGETQYF.

About this clonotype itself: A junction end diverges from the germline sequence, so it may reflect a read error. This rearrangement joins TRBV7-2 to TRBJ2-5, with TRBD2 matching over 11 bases. This CDR3 has 17 residues. Germline CDR1 SGHTA, CDR2 FQGNSA. The CDR3 DNA is TGTGCCAGCAGCTTAACCCTAGCGGGAGGATTGGGAGAGACCCAGTGCTTC. Its protein product is CASSLTLAGGLGETQCF.

In its sample, this clonotype was seen a few times. The rearrangement links TRBV5-1 to TRBJ2-5; TRBD2 agrees at 9 bases. This CDR3 is 16 amino acids long. The V gene end was trimmed by 0 bases and the J gene end by 4 bases; junction bases not matched to a gene: 7. The germline V gene encodes CDR1 SGHRS and CDR2 YFSETQ. The CDR3 protein is CASSLGLAGFVETQYF. CDR3 in DNA: TGCGCCAGCAGCTTGGGGCTAGCGGGATTTGTAGAGACCCAGTACTTC.

V usage is TRBV12-3 or TRBV12-4 and J usage is TRBJ1-1; D call uncertain. V dropped 3 bases and J dropped 1 base, with 21 bases sitting between them. The CDR3 has 18 residues. The CDR3, as DNA: TGTGCCAGCAGTTTTTTATATGAGTGGCAGGCCGAGAACACTGAAGCTTTCTTT. Amino acid sequence: CASSFLYEWQAENTEAFF.